The entry below describes one T cell receptor beta chain. PCR was performed using 60 Vbeta and 13 Jbeta primers. Libraries were prepared by immunoSEQ multiplex PCR; TCRdb keeps only in-frame clonotypes and omits some of them. The table includes approximately 120,000 clones, about 81% detected once. The source of the sample is a study of cytomegalovirus exposure and HLA in healthy donors. The germline gives CDR1 MNHEY, CDR2 SVGAGI. This CDR3 comprises 14 residues. V trimming: 7 bases; J trimming: 5 bases; junction bases outside the gene matches: 5. This sequence originates from a young woman in good health and CMV-seronegative. The sequencing sample was made of PBMCs. The chain links TRBV6-5 to TRBJ1-6; 7 bases are a match to TRBD1. The CDR3 reads CASKPQGDNSPLHF. The CDR3 coding sequence is TGTGCCAGCAAGCCGCAGGGGGATAATTCACCCCTCCACTTT.